This T cell receptor (beta chain) stems from a study of shared clonotypes between healthy human individuals. Comment on this clone: Its target is not known.

Original processing methods: ImmunoSEQ output held junction-only sequences without quality scores, so filtering differed. TCRdb keeps only in-frame clones here, not all; method: immunoSEQ multiplex PCR. The DNA was the basis for D and trimming; V, J and clone size are from that table. The data show roughly 2,000,000 clones, around 95% seen once. The CDR3 is 13 residues long. Trimming shortened V by 2 bases and J by 5 bases, and 8 bases separated the two germline ends. The germline V gene has CDR1 SGHNT and CDR2 YYREEE (reference sequence). Naivety among CD8 cells was defined by CD45RO negativity and positive CCR7 selection, thereby excluding terminally differentiated effector memory CD45RA+ cells. Adult Caucasians living in Nashville, Tennessee made up all of the donors. General study results and limits: Several donors had around 5% of their naive CD4 clonotypes in common.

The chain is built from TRBV5-4 and TRBJ2-1; no firm D call. Sequencing was carried out using naive CD8+ T cells from PBMCs. The clonotype was recovered from a man aged 18 to 30 in good health. Some clones in this sample may be carry-over from other donors' samples. The DNA of the CDR3 is TGTGCCAGCAGCTTTGGCGTAAACAATGAGCAGTTCTTC. Translating gives CASSFGVNNEQFF.